The 23 T cell receptor beta chains reported below all come from one sample, sequenced in a study of immune evolution from preneoplasia to lung adenocarcinoma. Sequenced by immunoSEQ multiplex PCR; TCRdb stores in-frame clones only, minus some. The repertoire holds 20,000 to 25,000 clones, with 75% as singletons. The sequencing sample was made of FFPE invasive lung adenocarcinoma tissue. Receptors were obtained from a person aged 55 to 75 with lung adenocarcinoma.

In its sample, this clone was seen a few times. The chain links TRBV2 to TRBJ1-1; a possible D gene is TRBD1 (6 bases). Trimming pared 6 bases from V and 2 bases from J, leaving 10 bases between. The length of the CDR3 is 13 residues. Germline lookup yields CDR1 SNHLY and CDR2 FYNNEI. The CDR3 reads CASSRDTNTEAFF. The CDR3 DNA reads TGTGCCAGCAGCCGGGACACTAACACTGAAGCTTTCTTT.

A note on this clone: Mismatch with germline at one junction end may stem from a read error. The chain recombines TRBV29-1 with TRBJ2-7; no reliable D call. CDR3 length equals 10 residues. CDR1 is SQVTM, CDR2 ANQGSEA, per germline. This chain's CDR3 is CSVQDYEQYF. The CDR3 DNA sequence: TGCAGCGTTCAAGACTACGAGCAGTACTTC.

For the CDR3, the DNA is TGTGCCACCCAACAGTACTTTGGCACTGAAGCTTTCTTT. Translated: CATQQYFGTEAFF. J is TRBJ1-1 and V is TRBV7-2; D gene ambiguous. The germline V and J ends were trimmed by 10 bases and 4 bases, with 16 bases remaining between them. Germline CDR1 reads SGHTA; CDR2 reads FQGNSA. The CDR3 is 13 amino acids.

This clone has a single count. The chain combines TRBV6-1 with TRBJ2-7; D is possibly TRBD1 (5 bases). This CDR3 comprises 14 residues. Trimming took off 3 bases at V and 0 bases at J, with 9 bases between the two ends. The germline gives CDR1 MNHNS, CDR2 SASEGT. The CDR3 sequence: CASSDRTNSYEQYF. CDR3 sequence (DNA): TGTGCCAGCAGTGATCGGACAAACTCCTACGAGCAGTACTTC.

V and J are TRBV30 and TRBJ1-5; D remains unclear. Germline V gene lookup returns CDR1 GTSNPN and CDR2 SVGIG (reference sequence). The ends were cut back, 0 bases at V and 0 bases at J, with 15 bases in the middle. CDR3 size: 17 residues. CDR3 protein: CAWSVAAKGYSNQPQHF. The CDR3 DNA sequence: TGTGCCTGGAGTGTGGCAGCTAAAGGGTATAGCAATCAGCCCCAGCATTTT.

This chain joins TRBV5-1 and TRBJ1-2, with D possibly being TRBD1 (5 bases). Looked up from germline, CDR1 is SGHRS and CDR2 is YFSETQ. The CDR3 loop spans 15 amino acids. V was clipped by 4 bases and J by 4 bases, with 17 bases between them. CDR3 amino acids: CASSLSGTLSYGYTF. The CDR3 DNA sequence: TGCGCCAGCAGCCTCTCGGGGACCCTAAGCTATGGCTACACCTTC.

The chain is built from TRBV10-2 and TRBJ2-2; 9 bases align to TRBD2. Germline trimming cut 7 bases from V and 0 bases from J; bases unmatched to any gene: 3. The CDR3 is 15 residues long. Germline loops: CDR1 WSHSY, CDR2 SAAADI. The CDR3 reads CASKRTSANTGELFF. In DNA, the CDR3 is TGCGCCAGCAAAAGGACTAGCGCGAACACCGGGGAGCTGTTTTTT.

About this clone itself: At one end the junction does not follow the germline gene, possibly because of a read error. The chain joins TRBV6-5 to TRBJ1-1, with TRBD1 matching 10 bases. This CDR3 has 14 amino acids. CDR1 is MNHEY, CDR2 SVGAGI, per germline. CDR3 loop: CVSHTSDRGVEAFF. The CDR3 region has the DNA TGTGTCAGCCATACCTCGGACAGGGGGGTTGAAGCTTTCTTT.

The chain has TRBV9 and TRBJ2-2; D is ambiguous. The CDR3 is made up of 12 amino acids. The germline gives CDR1 SGDLS, CDR2 YYNGEE. V shed 4 bases and J shed 4 bases, with 5 bases lying between them. The CDR3 sequence: CASSLSTGELFF. The CDR3 DNA is TGTGCCAGCAGCCTCAGCACCGGGGAGCTGTTTTTT.

V usage is TRBV7-9 and J usage is TRBJ1-6; 12 bases fit TRBD1. Germline V gene sequence: CDR1 SEHNR, CDR2 FQNEAQ (reference sequence). J gave up 1 base and V 10 bases, and 8 bases lay outside the gene matches. This CDR3 has 17 amino acids. This CDR3 reads CAILPGQGASYNSPLHF. CDR3 in DNA: TGTGCCATCCTCCCGGGACAGGGGGCTTCCTATAATTCACCCCTCCACTTT.

This clone was counted only a few times. Distinct nucleotide sequences in the sample also encode this CDR3. The V and J genes are TRBV10-2 and TRBJ1-1; no clear D gene. The V and J ends lost 3 bases and 1 base respectively, with 6 bases between them. The CDR3 consists of 13 residues. Germline assignment: CDR1 WSHSY and CDR2 SAAADI. The CDR3 DNA follows: TGCGCCAGCAGTGAAAATACGAACACTGAAGCTTTCTTT. Translation gives CASSENTNTEAFF.

The chain has TRBV7-9 and TRBJ2-1, with D tentatively TRBD2 (6 bases). The V end lost 5 bases, the J end lost 3 bases, and 11 bases lay between the germline ends. The CDR3 is 14 amino acids. Germline CDR1 is SEHNR and CDR2 is FQNEAQ (reference sequence). CDR3 DNA: TGTGCCAGCAGCCGGGACTTAATCTACAATGAGCAGTTCTTC. Protein sequence: CASSRDLIYNEQFF. Looking up the rest from reference TRBV7-9 and TRBJ2-1 gives the full variable domain: DTGVSQNPRHKITKRGQNVTFRCDPISEHNRLYWYRQTLGQGPEFLTYFQNEAQLEKSRLLSDRFSAERPKGSFSTLEIQRTEQGDSAMYLCASSRDLIYNEQFFGPGTRLTVL.

This clone showed up just a few times. The chain combines TRBV7-8 with TRBJ2-7, with D possibly being TRBD1 (5 bases). The CDR3 length is 15 residues. CDR1 and CDR2 (germline): SGHVS, FQNEAQ. V was trimmed by 2 bases and J by 2 bases, leaving 13 bases between them. The CDR3 region has the DNA TGTGCCAGCAGCTTAAACGTTTTAGGGGCCTACGAGCAGTACTTC. Encoded protein: CASSLNVLGAYEQYF.

The chain is built from TRBV6-1 and TRBJ2-2; 10 nucleotides line up with TRBD1. J gave up 8 bases and V 8 bases, and 8 bases lay outside the gene matches. The CDR3 has 14 amino acids. Germline lookup yields CDR1 MNHNS and CDR2 SASEGT. The CDR3 sequence: CASDDRGRTGELFF. Here the CDR3 DNA reads TGTGCCAGCGATGACAGGGGGCGTACTGGGGAGCTGTTTTTT.

This chain connects TRBV11-3 to TRBJ2-1; 7 bases agree with TRBD2. This CDR3 contains 20 residues. The junction had 26 bases not matched to a gene; V was cut back by 5 bases and J by 7 bases. Germline V lookup: CDR1 SGHNT, CDR2 YENEEA. The CDR3 loop reads CASSASGLAGELLWENEQFF. The CDR3 DNA reads TGTGCCAGCAGCGCTTCAGGTTTGGCGGGAGAGTTGTTGTGGGAAAATGAGCAGTTCTTC.

This clone was seen just once. The rearrangement joins TRBV7-3 to TRBJ2-2, with TRBD2 identical over 10 bases. The CDR3 extends over 18 amino acids. Germline V gives CDR1 SGHTA, CDR2 FQGTGA. The V and J ends lost 5 bases and 2 bases, in that order; junction bases with no gene match: 11. CDR3 sequence: CASSRRVAGGLNTGELFF. CDR3 nucleotide sequence: TGTGCCAGCAGCCGAAGGGTAGCGGGGGGACTAAACACCGGGGAGCTGTTTTTT. Variable domain in full (rest from reference TRBV7-3 and TRBJ2-2): GAGVSQTPSNKVTEKGKYVELRCDPISGHTALYWYRQSLGQGPEFLIYFQGTGAADDSGLPNDRFFAVRPEGSVSTLKIQRTERGDSAVYLCASSRRVAGGLNTGELFFGEGSRLTVL.

This chain joins TRBV7-9 and TRBJ1-2; no reliable D call. The CDR3 is made up of 12 amino acids. Trimming took 4 bases from V and 8 from J, leaving 11 bases between them. Looked up from germline, CDR1 is SEHNR and CDR2 is FQNEAQ (reference sequence). The CDR3 loop reads CASSYNRAGYTF. The DNA of the CDR3 is TGTGCCAGCAGCTACAACCGGGCGGGCTACACCTTC.

The chain is built from TRBV2 and TRBJ2-1; the match to TRBD2 covers 15 bases. Germline values: CDR1 SNHLY, CDR2 FYNNEI. V lost 6 bases, J lost 8 bases, and 8 bases stayed unmatched. This CDR3 has 16 residues. The CDR3 sequence: CASRTGTSGRPYEQFF. The CDR3 nucleotides are TGTGCCAGCAGGACTGGGACTAGCGGGAGGCCTTATGAGCAGTTCTTC.

This sequence joins TRBV14 and TRBJ2-5; 12 bases fit TRBD2. This CDR3 has 15 amino acids. J lost 7 bases, V lost 5 bases, and 8 bases had no gene match. Germline CDR1 reads SGHDN; CDR2 reads FVKESK. In DNA, the CDR3 is TGTGCCAGCAGCGTTAGGACTAGCGGGACCGGGACCCAGTACTTC. This encodes CASSVRTSGTGTQYF.

This clone appeared a single time. V is TRBV7-2 and J is TRBJ2-5; D remains unclear. The CDR3 sequence is 13 residues long. Germline CDR1 and CDR2: SGHTA and FQGNSA. Between the trimmed V and J ends, which lost 6 bases and 0 bases, there was a span of 8 bases. The CDR3: CASSVQYQETQYF. In DNA, the CDR3 is TGTGCCAGCAGTGTTCAGTACCAAGAGACCCAGTACTTC.

The chain recombines TRBV10-2 with TRBJ2-1; 8 bases are a match to TRBD2. CDR3 length: 15 amino acids. CDR1 and CDR2 from the germline V gene are WSHSY and SAAADI. J lost 5 bases, V lost 6 bases, and 9 bases had no gene match. CDR3 nucleotide sequence: TGCGCCAGCAGACTTCCGGGACTAGTACACAATGAGCAGTTCTTC. Protein product: CASRLPGLVHNEQFF.

V and J are TRBV27 and TRBJ2-7; TRBD2 agrees at 8 bases. Per the germline V gene, CDR1 is MNHEY and CDR2 is SMNVEV (reference sequence). This CDR3 is built from 13 residues. With 3 bases clipped from V and 10 bases from J, the junction kept 8 bases outside the gene matches. The CDR3 spells CASSFPGTREQYF. In DNA form, the CDR3 reads TGTGCCAGCAGTTTTCCCGGGACTAGGGAACAGTACTTC.

V is TRBV9 and J is TRBJ2-3, with unresolved D. The CDR3 spans 11 residues. Germline V CDR1 and CDR2: SGDLS, YYNGEE. The V end lost 0 bases, the J end lost 9 bases, and 5 bases lay between the germline ends. The CDR3 nucleotides read TGTGCCAGCAGCGTAGAGACCACGCAGTATTTT. Translation: CASSVETTQYF.